Listed below are T cell receptor beta chains from one sample, sequenced in a study of blood T cell repertoires in COVID-19. The assay was immunoSEQ multiplex PCR, and TCRdb's table has in-frame clones only and misses some. The repertoire holds about 370,000 clones, approximately 90% seen once, with roughly 1% in the top ten. The sample taken for sequencing was PBMCs or T cells enriched from blood (not recorded which). Receptor source: a young man who had recovered from COVID-19. CDR3s leave out the opening cysteine and the closing phenylalanine or tryptophan. Each record gives: V gene, CDR3 length, CDR3 protein.

v_call: TRBV7-9
cdr3_length: 11
cdr3_aa: ASSLNRKEPQH

v_call: TRBV7-2
cdr3_length: 12
cdr3_aa: ASSFDRGSYEQY

v_call: TRBV28
cdr3_length: 12
cdr3_aa: ASTKGGSTYEQY

v_call: TRBV5-1
cdr3_length: 12
cdr3_aa: ASSLTRVPDTQY

v_call: TRBV24-1
cdr3_length: 9
cdr3_aa: ATSTGKEQF

v_call: TRBV19
cdr3_length: 11
cdr3_aa: ASSWDLNNEQF

v_call: TRBV5-4
cdr3_length: 14
cdr3_aa: ASSLDLEELSYEQY

v_call: TRBV24-1
cdr3_length: 14
cdr3_aa: ATSDLSGSGYNEQF

v_call: TRBV18
cdr3_length: 12
cdr3_aa: ASSPVGGGETQY

v_call: TRBV6-1
cdr3_length: 11
cdr3_aa: ASSESARGELF

v_call: TRBV11-3
cdr3_length: 13
cdr3_aa: ASSQGRGWDTEAF

v_call: TRBV18
cdr3_length: 12
cdr3_aa: ASALSTGNHEQY

v_call: TRBV28
cdr3_length: 9
cdr3_aa: ASRLYTEAF

v_call: TRBV9
cdr3_length: 14
cdr3_aa: ASSVGTAGPQETQY

v_call: TRBV13
cdr3_length: 18
cdr3_aa: ASSLGLAGGSHRSTDTQY

v_call: TRBV11-2
cdr3_length: 14
cdr3_aa: ASSLRIEGSYNEQF

v_call: TRBV5-1
cdr3_length: 10
cdr3_aa: ASHGEHYGYT

v_call: TRBV7-8
cdr3_length: 16
cdr3_aa: ASSLDPGQGGMNTEAF

v_call: TRBV13
cdr3_length: 14
cdr3_aa: ASSGPGRLAGAEQY

v_call: TRBV7-7
cdr3_length: 14
cdr3_aa: ASSPFTGVGGDEQF

v_call: TRBV11-2
cdr3_length: 9
cdr3_aa: ASSRQYEQY

v_call: TRBV5-1
cdr3_length: 12
cdr3_aa: ASSLVRGRDEQF

v_call: TRBV6-5
cdr3_length: 13
cdr3_aa: ASRPGQDISYEQY

v_call: TRBV25-1
cdr3_length: 12
cdr3_aa: ASTPGGGDYGYT

v_call: TRBV4-2
cdr3_length: 13
cdr3_aa: ASSYSLAISYEQY

v_call: TRBV7-7
cdr3_length: 13
cdr3_aa: ASSATGEAYNEQF

v_call: TRBV29-1
cdr3_length: 14
cdr3_aa: SVNVGQGGGNQPQH

v_call: TRBV2
cdr3_length: 12
cdr3_aa: ASTVSGELVEAF

v_call: TRBV7-2
cdr3_length: 14
cdr3_aa: ASSPIPGQVYNEQF

v_call: TRBV7-9
cdr3_length: 16
cdr3_aa: ASSLTPVGGNFNQPQH

v_call: TRBV7-2
cdr3_length: 13
cdr3_aa: ASSLSTRHQETQY

v_call: TRBV6-5
cdr3_length: 11
cdr3_aa: ASRASGSDEQF

v_call: TRBV27
cdr3_length: 14
cdr3_aa: ASSLLVGTGTYEQY

v_call: TRBV28
cdr3_length: 11
cdr3_aa: ASSLSDNYGYT

v_call: TRBV11-3
cdr3_length: 15
cdr3_aa: ASSLDPGRGGADTQY

v_call: TRBV13
cdr3_length: 14
cdr3_aa: ASSTRLSHMNTEAF

v_call: TRBV29-1
cdr3_length: 14
cdr3_aa: SVAGLAVSLRNEQF

v_call: TRBV25-1
cdr3_length: 12
cdr3_aa: ASSEPQGENEQF

v_call: TRBV7-9
cdr3_length: 13
cdr3_aa: ASSSLAGGYNEQF

v_call: TRBV6-2/TRBV6-3
cdr3_length: 13
cdr3_aa: ASSPFSRSTDTQY

v_call: TRBV2
cdr3_length: 11
cdr3_aa: ASSVGLDLEQY

v_call: TRBV9
cdr3_length: 15
cdr3_aa: ASSVSLVRSNTGELF

v_call: TRBV27
cdr3_length: 13
cdr3_aa: ASSPMTGGFSPLH

v_call: TRBV20-1
cdr3_length: 13
cdr3_aa: SASRRGGSGTEAF

v_call: TRBV15
cdr3_length: 14
cdr3_aa: ATSRDLGTAYNEQF

v_call: TRBV27
cdr3_length: 15
cdr3_aa: ASSLVFGTGLGSPLH

v_call: TRBV5-6
cdr3_length: 13
cdr3_aa: ASSLMDRRSYEQY

v_call: TRBV30
cdr3_length: 13
cdr3_aa: AWSVGGLGNQPQH

v_call: TRBV11-2
cdr3_length: 14
cdr3_aa: ASSSGLAGNTDTQY

v_call: TRBV3-1/TRBV3-2
cdr3_length: 12
cdr3_aa: ASSQDSRGNEQF